This T cell receptor beta chain was retrieved from a study of T cells in Graves' hyperthyroidism and ophthalmopathy. Notes on the study in general: Blood also carried most thyroid clonotypes expanded above 0.001.

A NOSPECS grade of at least 4, a Clinical Activity Score of at least 3 and duration under 3 months were recorded in ophthalmopathy patients. Diagnoses were made from clinical symptoms, serum measures (thyroxine and TRAb), thyroid ultrasound and orbital computed tomography. The germline CDR1 and CDR2 sequences are MNHNS and SASEGT. V was cut by 6 bases and J by 1 base, with 10 bases left in between. This CDR3 region has 14 residues. The sample holds many counts of this clonotype. Its antigen is unknown. TCR beta CDR3 region amplification was performed from RNA transcripts. HTBI primers drove first-round RT-PCR of the TCR CDR3. TCRdb re-analysed the multiplex PCR reads in MiXCR, keeping a single row per CDR3 protein. The sample includes about 600,000 distinct CDR3 sequences, 16% of them seen just once.

The sequenced sample consisted of blood. This TCR was sampled from a woman between 40 and 55 years old with Graves' ophthalmopathy. This chain uses TRBV6-1 with TRBJ1-5; D possibly corresponds to TRBD1 (5 bases). The CDR3 protein is CASRGPGSNQPQHF. The CDR3 coding sequence is TGTGCCAGCAGGGGACCGGGGAGCAATCAGCCCCAGCATTTT.